The 28 T cell receptor beta chains below all came from one sample that was sequenced in a study of shared clonotypes between healthy human individuals (dated by TCRdb to 2018 to 2020). The library was generated by the immunoSEQ multiplex PCR assay. Sourced from immuneACCESS, this table was stored by TCRdb with only in-frame sequences that have V and J called. A share of the clones is absent; for the studies checked, an unresolved V gene accounts for under half, and the remainder has no known explanation. The sample records 2,500,000 or so clones, approximately 94% of which are singletons. The ten largest make up 0.36% of the sample. The sequencing sample was made of naive CD4+ T cells from PBMCs. In the paper's terms, the cell subset or site label means: CD45RA+ positively selected. The receptors were gathered from a man younger than 35 in good health. Some clones in this sample may be carry-over from other donors' samples.

About this clone itself: Other DNA sequences in this specimen translate into the identical CDR3. The J gene is TRBJ1-5, the V gene TRBV28; 7 bases align to TRBD1. This CDR3 spans 14 amino acids. The germline V gene has CDR1 MDHEN and CDR2 SYDVKM. V gave up 2 bases and J gave up 7 bases; unmatched junction bases: 5. The CDR3 loop reads CASSLPQGGQPQHF. The CDR3 region has the DNA TGTGCCAGCAGTTTACCCCAGGGGGGACAGCCCCAGCATTTT.

The CDR3 protein is CASSEFWAGKETQYF. In DNA, the CDR3 is TGTGCCAGCAGTGAATTTTGGGCAGGGAAGGAGACCCAGTACTTC. V usage is TRBV25-1 and J usage is TRBJ2-5; D may be TRBD1 (5 bases). Trimming removed 1 base at V and 5 bases at J, with 14 bases between. This CDR3 spans 15 amino acids. Germline loops: CDR1 MGHDK, CDR2 SYGVNS.

The V call is TRBV18, the J call TRBJ1-2; 7 bases are shared with TRBD1. The length of the CDR3 is 14 residues. With 3 bases clipped from V and 6 bases from J, the junction kept 7 bases outside the gene matches. Germline loops: CDR1 KGHSH, CDR2 LQKENI. CDR3 DNA: TGTGCCAGCTCACCCTTCGACAGGGAGAATGGCTACACCTTC. It translates to CASSPFDRENGYTF. Filled out from reference TRBV18 and TRBJ1-2, the complete variable domain reads NAGVMQNPRHLVRRRGQEARLRCSPMKGHSHVYWYRQLPEEGLKFMVYLQKENIIDESGMPKERFSAEFPKEGPSILRIQQVVRGDSAAYFCASSPFDRENGYTFGSGTRLTVV.

This chain joins TRBV11-2 and TRBJ2-2; D is uncertain. Trimming left V 5 bases short and J 1 base short, with 14 bases between. The CDR3 length is 16 residues. Germline V gene sequence: CDR1 SGHAT, CDR2 FQNNGV. In DNA form, the CDR3 reads TGTGCCAGCAGCCCCTCAAGTTCCGGGAACACCGGGGAGCTGTTTTTT. Translation gives CASSPSSSGNTGELFF.

The rearrangement joins TRBV19 to TRBJ2-1; 10 nucleotides agree with TRBD2. This CDR3 spans 16 amino acids. The trim removed 2 bases at V and 7 bases at J, leaving 8 bases unmatched. Germline V gives CDR1 LNHDA, CDR2 SQIVND (reference sequence). The DNA of the CDR3 is TGTGCCAGTAGTATATCCGGACTAGCGGCGCAGAATGAGCAGTTCTTC. Protein product: CASSISGLAAQNEQFF. Drawing the rest from reference TRBV19 and TRBJ2-1, the complete variable domain is DGGITQSPKYLFRKEGQNVTLSCEQNLNHDAMYWYRQDPGQGLRLIYYSQIVNDFQKGDIAEGYSVSREKKESFPLTVTSAQKNPTAFYLCASSISGLAAQNEQFFGPGTRLTVL.

This chain uses TRBV28 with TRBJ2-7; D perhaps matches TRBD1 (5 bases). The CDR3 has 14 amino acids. V lost 5 bases, J lost 4 bases, and 15 bases lay in between. Germline values: CDR1 MDHEN, CDR2 SYDVKM. Here the CDR3 DNA reads TGTGCCAGCAGTCTGGAAACAGGTCGATACGAGCAGTACTTC. Residues: CASSLETGRYEQYF.

The chain couples TRBV28 to TRBJ1-4; 7 bases are a match to TRBD1. The CDR3 spans 17 residues. J gave up 5 bases and V 5 bases, and 14 bases lay outside the gene matches. Per the germline V gene, CDR1 is MDHEN and CDR2 is SYDVKM. The CDR3 DNA is TGTGCCAGCAGTGAGTGGACAGGCGCGTACCTCAATGAAAAACTGTTTTTT. Its translation is CASSEWTGAYLNEKLFF.

The chain links TRBV6-1 to TRBJ1-4; D is undetermined. V lost 5 bases and J 8 bases, leaving 15 bases between the germline ends. CDR3 length: 14 amino acids. Germline assignment: CDR1 MNHNS and CDR2 SASEGT. The DNA for the CDR3 is TGTGCCAGCAGTATCCAGACGGCGGGGGAAAAACTGTTTTTT. Translated, it gives CASSIQTAGEKLFF.

This chain links TRBV27 with TRBJ2-2; 7 positions match TRBD1. Germline trimming cut 1 base from V and 3 bases from J; bases unmatched to any gene: 17. Germline assignment: CDR1 MNHEY and CDR2 SMNVEV (reference sequence). The CDR3 runs to 20 residues. The CDR3 coding sequence is TGTGCCAGCAGTTTATGGGTGGTGGGCAGGGGGAACTGGGACACCGGGGAGCTGTTTTTT. It codes for CASSLWVVGRGNWDTGELFF.

This chain connects TRBV19 to TRBJ2-1; 11 nucleotides align to TRBD2. The CDR3 consists of 15 residues. Germline assignment: CDR1 LNHDA and CDR2 SQIVND (reference sequence). V trimming: 5 bases; J trimming: 9 bases; junction bases outside the gene matches: 9. CDR3 DNA sequence: TGTGCCAGTAGTGGCACTAGCGGGAGTCGAGGTGAGCAGTTCTTC. Its translation: CASSGTSGSRGEQFF. Drawing the rest from reference TRBV19 and TRBJ2-1, the complete variable domain is DGGITQSPKYLFRKEGQNVTLSCEQNLNHDAMYWYRQDPGQGLRLIYYSQIVNDFQKGDIAEGYSVSREKKESFPLTVTSAQKNPTAFYLCASSGTSGSRGEQFFGPGTRLTVL.

The chain is built from TRBV2 and TRBJ1-5; D is unresolved. The V gene lost 2 bases and the J gene lost 5 bases, with 10 bases spanning the gap. CDR1 is SNHLY and CDR2 is FYNNEI in the germline V gene. The CDR3 is made up of 14 amino acids. The CDR3 spells CASSELAGDQPQHF. The CDR3 bases are TGTGCCAGCAGTGAACTGGCAGGAGATCAGCCCCAGCATTTT.

This clone was found once. This chain links TRBV2 with TRBJ1-4; TRBD1 matches at 7 bases. CDR1 SNHLY and CDR2 FYNNEI come from the germline V gene. The CDR3 is made up of 14 amino acids. V lost 6 bases, J lost 10 bases, and 11 bases stayed unmatched. The DNA of the CDR3 is TGTGCCAGCAGACCCGACAGGGCTTATGGAAAACTGTTTTTT. Translated, it gives CASRPDRAYGKLFF.

This clone appeared once. The V gene is TRBV10-3, the J gene TRBJ2-3; either TRBD1 or TRBD2 may fit D (5 bases each). The ends were cut back, 3 bases at V and 4 bases at J, with 11 bases in the middle. This CDR3 comprises 14 residues. Germline V gene lookup returns CDR1 ENHRY and CDR2 SYGVKD. The CDR3 loop is CAISDTRGADTQYF. The CDR3 DNA reads as TGTGCCATCAGTGATACCCGGGGCGCAGATACGCAGTATTTT.

This clone is a singleton in its sample. The chain links TRBV9 to TRBJ1-3; D unclear. This CDR3 has 15 residues. From germline, CDR1 is SGDLS and CDR2 YYNGEE. Trimming removed 0 bases at V and 7 bases at J, with 14 bases between. The DNA of the CDR3 is TGTGCCAGCAGCGTAGGAACAAACACCCGGAACACCATATATTTT. Protein: CASSVGTNTRNTIYF. Filled out from reference TRBV9 and TRBJ1-3, the complete variable domain reads DSGVTQTPKHLITATGQRVTLRCSPRSGDLSVYWYQQSLDQGLQFLIQYYNGEERAKGNILERFSAQQFPDLHSELNLSSLELGDSALYFCASSVGTNTRNTIYFGEGSWLTVV.

The chain couples TRBV7-2 to TRBJ1-1; 7 bases are shared with TRBD1. V shed 2 bases, J shed 2 bases, and the junction held 5 bases outside the gene matches. The germline gives CDR1 SGHTA, CDR2 FQGNSA. The CDR3 has 15 amino acids. The chain's CDR3 is CASSLTGTVNTEAFF. The CDR3 DNA sequence: TGTGCCAGCAGCTTAACCGGGACAGTAAACACTGAAGCTTTCTTT.

The rearrangement joins TRBV30 to TRBJ1-1, with D unclear. This CDR3 spans 13 amino acids. V was pared by 8 bases and J by 0 bases, with 13 bases between. Germline V gives CDR1 GTSNPN, CDR2 SVGIG (reference sequence). CDR3 protein: CARAGQLNTEAFF. DNA for the CDR3: TGTGCCCGTGCCGGGCAGCTGAACACTGAAGCTTTCTTT.

The chain employs TRBV2 and TRBJ1-5, with D hard to call. Trimming took off 5 bases at V and 5 bases at J, with 10 bases between the two ends. The CDR3 has 13 amino acids. Germline assignment: CDR1 SNHLY and CDR2 FYNNEI. The CDR3, as DNA: TGTGCCAGCAGTCCCCCTGGGGATCAGCCCCAGCATTTT. Translation: CASSPPGDQPQHF.

Remarks on this clone: The sample carries other DNA sequences with the same CDR3. This chain connects TRBV27 to TRBJ2-1; TRBD2 is a possible D gene (5 bases). The CDR3 loop spans 12 amino acids. From germline, CDR1 is MNHEY and CDR2 SMNVEV (reference sequence). The V and J ends lost 2 bases and 6 bases respectively, with 5 bases between them. Written as DNA, the CDR3 is TGTGCCAGCAGTTTAGCGGGCAATGAGCAGTTCTTC. This sequence encodes CASSLAGNEQFF.

The J gene is TRBJ1-2, the V gene TRBV6-1; tentative D call: TRBD1 (5 bases). The germline gives CDR1 MNHNS, CDR2 SASEGT. V dropped 7 bases and J dropped 2 bases, with 17 bases sitting between them. This CDR3 is built from 15 residues. The CDR3 DNA is TGTGCCAGCAACGAAGGGGTGGTCTCCAACTATGGCTACACCTTC. It translates to CASNEGVVSNYGYTF.

The genes are TRBV5-4 and TRBJ1-2, with unresolved D. The germline V and J ends were trimmed by 4 bases and 5 bases, with 12 bases remaining between them. CDR3 length equals 13 residues. The V gene's germline CDR1 is SGHNT and CDR2 YYREEE (reference sequence). The CDR3 coding sequence is TGTGCCAGCAGCCCGGACGCGGAGTATGGCTACACCTTC. This gives the protein CASSPDAEYGYTF.

This chain links TRBV28 with TRBJ2-1, with D maybe TRBD1 (6 bases). Per the germline V gene, CDR1 is MDHEN and CDR2 is SYDVKM. This CDR3 region has 16 residues. Trimming left V 6 bases short and J 0 bases short, with 15 bases between. The DNA for the CDR3 is TGTGCCAGCAGCCCCAATACAGGGAGCTCCTACAATGAGCAGTTCTTC. This sequence encodes CASSPNTGSSYNEQFF. The variable domain in full, with the rest retrieved from reference TRBV28 and TRBJ2-1, is DVKVTQSSRYLVKRTGEKVFLECVQDMDHENMFWYRQDPGLGLRLIYFSYDVKMKEKGDIPEGYSVSREKKERFSLILESASTNQTSMYLCASSPNTGSSYNEQFFGPGTRLTVL.

CDR3 coding DNA: TGTGCCAGCAGCGTAGCCTCCGCAAAGGACACTGAAGCTTTCTTT. It yields the protein CASSVASAKDTEAFF. The J gene is TRBJ1-1, the V gene TRBV9; D gene unclear. The CDR3 covers 15 residues. With 0 bases removed from V and 3 bases from J, the gap between germline ends came to 12 bases. Germline V gives CDR1 SGDLS, CDR2 YYNGEE.

The V and J genes are TRBV5-1 and TRBJ2-2, with 11 positions matching TRBD2. Trimming took 4 bases from V and 3 from J; bases not matched to a gene: 8. The CDR3 sequence is 17 residues long. Germline-derived CDR1 and CDR2 are SGHRS and YFSETQ. The CDR3 nucleotides read TGCGCCAGCAGCCCCGAACTAGCGGGAGCGTACACCGGGGAGCTGTTTTTT. Amino acids: CASSPELAGAYTGELFF.

V gene TRBV5-4 combines with J gene TRBJ2-1; 7 bases fit TRBD1. V was pared by 4 bases and J by 4 bases, with 8 bases of the junction left unmatched. This CDR3 is built from 15 residues. Germline V gene data show CDR1 as SGHNT and CDR2 as YYREEE (reference sequence). The CDR3 protein is CASSLDGQEYNEQFF. DNA for the CDR3: TGTGCCAGCAGCCTGGACGGACAGGAGTACAATGAGCAGTTCTTC.

The CDR3 protein is CASRLGGLNTEAFF. The CDR3 DNA is TGTGCCAGCAGACTAGGGGGATTGAACACTGAAGCTTTCTTT. The rearrangement uses TRBV2 and TRBJ1-1, with D perhaps TRBD1 (6 bases). The germline CDR1 and CDR2 sequences are SNHLY and FYNNEI. V lost 6 bases and J lost 0, with 11 bases in between. This CDR3 has 14 residues. Full variable domain (remainder filled in from reference TRBV2 and TRBJ1-1): EPEVTQTPSHQVTQMGQEVILRCVPISNHLYFYWYRQILGQKVEFLVSFYNNEISEKSEIFDDQFSVERPDGSNFTLKIRSTKLEDSAMYFCASRLGGLNTEAFFGQGTRLTVV.

Notes on this clone: This specimen includes other DNA sequences encoding the same CDR3. The J gene is TRBJ2-3, the V gene TRBV28, with a possible D match to TRBD1 (6 bases). CDR1 and CDR2 from the germline V gene are MDHEN and SYDVKM. The germline V and J ends were trimmed by 4 bases and 4 bases, with 9 bases remaining between them. This CDR3 region has 13 residues. CDR3 bases: TGTGCCAGCAGTTCCCCAGGGGCAGATACGCAGTATTTT. The encoded protein is CASSSPGADTQYF.

This rearrangement joins TRBV7-4 to TRBJ2-2; the match to TRBD1 covers 7 bases. The CDR3 spans 17 residues. Germline V gene sequence: CDR1 SGHVT, CDR2 SQSDAQ. V shed 1 base and J 0 bases; nucleotides not matched to a gene: 5. CDR3 protein: CASSLEGQRSNTGELFF. The CDR3 DNA sequence: TGTGCCAGCAGCTTAGAGGGACAGCGGTCGAACACCGGGGAGCTGTTTTTT.

DNA for the CDR3: TGTGCCAGCAGCTCCCTAACTAGCACCTACAATGAGCAGTTCTTC. Encoded protein: CASSSLTSTYNEQFF. V usage is TRBV6-5 and J usage is TRBJ2-1, with a weak D call TRBD2 (6 bases). There are 15 residues in the CDR3. Germline V gene data show CDR1 as MNHEY and CDR2 as SVGAGI. V lost 6 bases, J lost 2 bases, and 14 bases lay in between.